Given below is one T cell receptor (beta chain) in context. The sample is drawn from a study of blood T cell repertoires in COVID-19. Study summary: The origin of the acute and convalescent COVID-19 samples was the United States, Italy and Spain. T cells, B-cell-depleted T cells, or PBMCs provided the cDNA or gDNA that served as material.

Germline-derived CDR1 and CDR2 are MNHNY and SVGAGI (reference sequence). The CDR3 covers 16 residues. Trimming took 5 bases from V and 7 from J, leaving 18 bases between them. Original analysis: From reference gene primer amplification, estimates of nucleated cell counts were derived. The data were produced by immunoSEQ multiplex PCR, yet TCRdb's version contains in-frame clones alone and is incomplete. V, J and clone size are taken as reported in that table, and D and trimming were inferred from the DNA itself. The sample lists approximately 300,000 clones; 87% were seen once. This TCR was recovered from a woman in her twenties or thirties who had recovered from COVID-19. V is TRBV6-6 and J is TRBJ1-6; tentative D call: TRBD1 (6 bases). The sample taken for sequencing was PBMCs or T cells enriched from blood (not recorded which). CDR3 protein: CASSTERDTQNSPLHF. The CDR3 DNA follows: TGTGCCAGCAGTACGGAGAGGGACACTCAAAATTCACCCCTCCACTTT.